These 23 T cell receptor beta chains were all obtained from the same sample, sequenced in a study of T cell responses to AZD1222 COVID-19 vaccine (dated by TCRdb to the early 2020s). Libraries were built with the immunoSEQ multiplex PCR assay. Drawn from immuneACCESS, this table holds only the in-frame rearrangements with V and J called that TCRdb kept. Clones are partly lost; checked studies trace under half to an unresolved V gene and leave the rest unexplained. Here the sample has about 98,000 clones; 86% occur a single time. Jointly, the top ten make up around 5.1% of the sample. Reading the label with the study, this specimen's time point is: baseline before first vaccination. Sequences were derived from peripheral blood, sampled on day 0 of AZD1222 vaccination. The source of these receptors is an adult in good health.

The chain employs TRBV12-3 or TRBV12-4 and TRBJ1-1; D is unclear. The CDR3 runs 13 residues. Between the trimmed V and J ends, which lost 5 bases and 1 base, there was a span of 8 bases. The CDR3 DNA reads as TGTGCCAGCAGTCCCAATTCGAACACTGAAGCTTTCTTT. Translating it yields CASSPNSNTEAFF.

V usage is TRBV7-2 and J usage is TRBJ2-3; D might be TRBD2 (6 bases). From germline, CDR1 is SGHTA and CDR2 FQGNSA. This CDR3 has 15 amino acids. V lost 2 bases, J lost 4 bases, and 13 bases lay in between. The CDR3 is CASSLTGSVADTQYF. The CDR3 bases are TGTGCCAGCAGCTTAACCGGGAGCGTCGCAGATACGCAGTATTTT. Combining the CDR3 with reference TRBV7-2 and TRBJ2-3 gives the whole variable domain GAGVSQSPSNKVTEKGKDVELRCDPISGHTALYWYRQSLGQGLEFLIYFQGNSAPDKSGLPSDRFSAERTGGSVSTLTIQRTQQEDSAVYLCASSLTGSVADTQYFGPGTRLTVL.

Regarding this clone: At one of its ends the junction is not consistent with the germline gene, which may arise from a read error. The gene calls are TRBV28 and TRBJ2-7; D not certain. This CDR3 has 12 amino acids. Germline CDR1 MDHEN, CDR2 SYDVKM. CDR3 region: CASSLNVGSRDF. The DNA of the CDR3 is TGTGCCAGCAGTTTGAATGTCGGTTCTAGGGACTTC.

The chain carries TRBV6-1 and TRBJ1-3; the D gene is possibly TRBD1 (6 bases). The V gene's germline CDR1 is MNHNS and CDR2 SASEGT. V lost 4 bases and J 0 bases, leaving 13 bases between the germline ends. This CDR3 has 16 residues. The CDR3 coding sequence is TGTGCCAGCAGTGGTAACAGGGCGCTCTCTGGAAACACCATATATTTT. It codes for CASSGNRALSGNTIYF.

The chain is built from TRBV5-1 and TRBJ2-7; TRBD1 aligns across 9 bases. Unmatched junction bases numbered 4, after V lost 0 bases and J lost 0 bases. The germline CDR1 and CDR2 sequences are SGHRS and YFSETQ. There are 16 residues in the CDR3. The CDR3 bases are TGCGCCAGCAGCTTGGGGGTGACAGGGGGCTCCTACGAGCAGTACTTC. It translates to CASSLGVTGGSYEQYF.

CDR3 in amino acids: CAWQPGQSGYTF. The CDR3 nucleotides read TGTGCCTGGCAACCGGGACAGTCTGGCTACACCTTC. The genes are TRBV30 and TRBJ1-2, with TRBD1 matching over 7 bases. There are 12 residues in the CDR3. Looked up from germline, CDR1 is GTSNPN and CDR2 is SVGIG (reference sequence). Losses at the gene ends were 5 bases for V and 7 bases for J; bases not matched to a gene: 7. The full variable domain, rest sourced from reference TRBV30 and TRBJ1-2, is SQTIHQWPATLVQPVGSPLSLECTVEGTSNPNLYWYRQAAGRGLQLLFYSVGIGQISSEVPQNLSASRPQDRQFILSSKKLLLSDSGFYLCAWQPGQSGYTFGSGTRLTVV.

The chain has TRBV25-1 and TRBJ1-2; maybe TRBD1 (5 bases). This CDR3 contains 15 residues. The V and J ends lost 5 bases and 4 bases respectively, with 17 bases between them. Germline loops: CDR1 MGHDK, CDR2 SYGVNS. CDR3: CASSPPWGTVYGYTF. CDR3 coding DNA: TGTGCCAGCAGTCCCCCTTGGGGGACGGTCTATGGCTACACCTTC.

This clone was counted a single time. This CDR3 reads CASSQGRQGNYGYTF. The CDR3 region has the DNA TGTGCCAGCAGCCAGGGCCGACAGGGGAACTATGGCTACACCTTC. This rearrangement joins TRBV3-1 (or the pseudogene TRBV3-2) to TRBJ1-2; 8 positions agree with TRBD1. V shed 3 bases and J 2 bases; nucleotides not matched to a gene: 5. The CDR3 runs to 15 residues. Per germline, CDR1 LGHDT and CDR2 YNNKEL (reference sequence).

The gene calls are TRBV19 and TRBJ1-1; no clear D gene. The V and J ends lost 7 bases and 10 bases respectively, with 16 bases between them. Germline CDR1 LNHDA, CDR2 SQIVND (reference sequence). This CDR3 is built from 12 residues. CDR3: CASTTLTSSAFF. As DNA, the CDR3 is TGTGCCAGTACCACCTTGACAAGTTCAGCTTTCTTT.

This chain links TRBV6-4 with TRBJ1-1; D perhaps matches TRBD1 (5 bases). With 4 bases removed from V and 0 bases from J, the gap between germline ends came to 9 bases. CDR3 length equals 14 residues. In germline, CDR1 is MRHNA, CDR2 SNTAGT. CDR3 region: CASSAQGMNTEAFF. Written as DNA, the CDR3 is TGTGCCAGCAGTGCCCAGGGAATGAACACTGAAGCTTTCTTT.

The V and J genes are TRBV5-1 and TRBJ2-3, with 14 positions matching TRBD2. After removal of 3 bases from V and 2 bases from J, the junction contained 8 bases not matched to a gene. This CDR3 has 18 amino acids. Germline V gives CDR1 SGHRS, CDR2 YFSETQ. The CDR3 DNA reads TGCGCCAGCAGCTCGCGACTAGCGGGAGGGCCAATCACAGATACGCAGTATTTT. Translating gives CASSSRLAGGPITDTQYF.

This rearrangement joins TRBV19 to TRBJ2-1; 14 bases map to TRBD2. V shed 6 bases, J shed 9 bases, and the junction held 7 bases outside the gene matches. CDR1 is LNHDA and CDR2 is SQIVND in the germline V gene (reference sequence). CDR3 length: 15 residues. The CDR3 coding sequence is TGTGCCAGTAGCCCGGGACTAGCGGGAGTAATTGAGCAGTTCTTC. Amino acid sequence: CASSPGLAGVIEQFF.

The V gene is TRBV7-2, the J gene TRBJ2-7; possibly TRBD2 for D (6 bases). Germline V gene data show CDR1 as SGHTA and CDR2 as FQGNSA. Trimming pared 1 base from V and 0 bases from J, leaving 13 bases between. The CDR3 loop spans 16 amino acids. Here the CDR3 reads CASSLGAGSSSYEQYF. The CDR3 DNA reads TGTGCCAGCAGCTTAGGTGCGGGAAGTTCCTCCTACGAGCAGTACTTC.

Comment on this clone: Mismatch with germline at one junction end may stem from a read error. The chain joins TRBV7-7 to TRBJ2-6; D unresolved. This CDR3 contains 17 residues. CDR1 SSHAT and CDR2 FNYEAQ come from the germline V gene (reference sequence). The chain's CDR3 is CASSLLSPGSGANVLTF. The CDR3 DNA is TGTGCTAGCAGCTTACTTTCCCCGGGCTCCGGGGCCAACGTCCTGACTTTC.

The chain couples TRBV6-5 to TRBJ2-2; D gene unclear. Per germline, CDR1 MNHEY and CDR2 SVGAGI. The CDR3 has 12 residues. V lost 6 bases to trimming and J lost 3 bases, with 5 bases between them. DNA for the CDR3: TGTGCCAGCAGAAAGGACACCGGGGAGCTGTTTTTT. Translating it yields CASRKDTGELFF.

The chain is built from TRBV5-1 and TRBJ1-2; D is uncertain. The CDR3 sequence is 16 residues long. CDR1 SGHRS and CDR2 YFSETQ come from the germline V gene. The V and J ends lost 3 bases and 7 bases respectively, with 22 bases between them. The CDR3 region is CASSSSNTIPRSGYTF. CDR3 nucleotides: TGCGCCAGCAGCTCCTCGAACACGATCCCCCGGAGTGGCTACACCTTC.

Here the CDR3 DNA reads TGCGCCAGCAGCCAAGGCCCACGGGGCTACACCTTC. Translating it yields CASSQGPRGYTF. V and J are TRBV4-1 and TRBJ1-2; D gene unclear. The V gene lost 1 base and the J gene lost 8 bases, with 8 bases spanning the gap. The CDR3 loop spans 12 amino acids. Germline V CDR1 and CDR2: MGHRA, YSYEKL.

This chain joins TRBV5-6 and TRBJ2-7, with D possibly matching TRBD1 (5 bases). Germline loops: CDR1 SGHDT, CDR2 YYEEEE. The CDR3 extends over 15 amino acids. V lost 2 bases, J lost 1 base, and 13 bases lay in between. CDR3 bases: TGTGCCAGCAGCTTTGGGCTAGGGGCGTCCTACGAGCAGTACTTC. It encodes CASSFGLGASYEQYF. Drawing the rest from reference TRBV5-6 and TRBJ2-7, the complete variable domain is DAGVTQSPTHLIKTRGQQVTLRCSPKSGHDTVSWYQQALGQGPQFIFQYYEEEERQRGNFPDRFSGHQFPNYSSELNVNALLLGDSALYLCASSFGLGASYEQYFGPGTRLTVT.

This chain joins TRBV28 and TRBJ2-1, with unresolved D. CDR1 and CDR2 from the germline V gene are MDHEN and SYDVKM. This CDR3 contains 14 residues. V was shortened by 7 bases and J by 0 bases, with 10 bases between the two germline ends. This CDR3 reads CASTHGFSYNEQFF. CDR3 bases: TGTGCCAGCACCCACGGATTCTCCTACAATGAGCAGTTCTTC.

The chain recombines TRBV9 with TRBJ2-3, with 7 nucleotides matching TRBD2. CDR1 is SGDLS, CDR2 YYNGEE, per germline. Germline trimming cut 1 base from V and 2 bases from J; bases unmatched to any gene: 4. The length of the CDR3 is 15 residues. DNA for the CDR3: TGTGCCAGCAGCGTACTAGCGGCAATCACAGATACGCAGTATTTT. Amino acid sequence: CASSVLAAITDTQYF.

The chain employs TRBV5-1 and TRBJ2-1; tentatively, D is TRBD2 (6 bases). Trimming shortened V by 0 bases and J by 8 bases, and 15 bases separated the two germline ends. The CDR3 extends over 15 amino acids. Germline values: CDR1 SGHRS, CDR2 YFSETQ. In DNA form, the CDR3 reads TGCGCCAGCAGCTTGGGGTCAGGACTACAATATGAGCAGTTCTTC. Amino acid sequence: CASSLGSGLQYEQFF.

This clone was counted a few times. The chain has TRBV10-3 and TRBJ2-2; 8 nucleotides align to TRBD1. There are 13 residues in the CDR3. The V segment lost 7 bases and the J segment 6 bases; nucleotides outside the gene matches: 4. CDR1 and CDR2 from the germline V gene are ENHRY and SYGVKD. Here the CDR3 DNA reads TGTGCCATCACCCCAGGGGGCCCCGGGGAGCTGTTTTTT. As protein: CAITPGGPGELFF.

The chain uses TRBV7-2 and TRBJ1-3; 11 positions match TRBD1. CDR3 size: 15 residues. Germline CDR1 and CDR2: SGHTA and FQGNSA. The ends lost 5 bases at V and 4 bases at J; junction bases unmatched: 4. CDR3 bases: TGTGCCAGCAGCAAATGGACAGGGGGCGGAAACACCATATATTTT. Translated: CASSKWTGGGNTIYF.